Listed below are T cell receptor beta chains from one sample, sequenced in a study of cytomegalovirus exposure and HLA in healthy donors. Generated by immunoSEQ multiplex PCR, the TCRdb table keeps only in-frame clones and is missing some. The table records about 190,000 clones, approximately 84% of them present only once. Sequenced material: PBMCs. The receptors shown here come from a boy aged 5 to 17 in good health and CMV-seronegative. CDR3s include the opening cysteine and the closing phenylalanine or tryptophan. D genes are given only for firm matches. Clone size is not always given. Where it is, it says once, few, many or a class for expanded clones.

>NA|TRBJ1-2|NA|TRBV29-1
TGCAGCGCTCTATCCTCGTCCGGGGTGAGTGGCTACACCTTC
CSALSSSGVSGYTF
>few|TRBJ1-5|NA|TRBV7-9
TGTGCCAGCAGCTTCGAGGGAGATCAGCCCCAGCATTTT
CASSFEGDQPQHF
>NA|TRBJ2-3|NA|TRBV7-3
TGTGCCAGCAGCTCACAGGGATACAGCACAGATACGCAGTATTTT
CASSSQGYSTDTQYF
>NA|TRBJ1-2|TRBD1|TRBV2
TGTGCCAGCAGACCTATGGGACAGAGGATCTATGGCTACACCTTC
CASRPMGQRIYGYTF
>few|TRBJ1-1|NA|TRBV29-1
TGCAGCGTTGATAAAGACAGGGAAGCTTTCTTT
CSVDKDREAFF
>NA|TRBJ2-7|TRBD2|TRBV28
TGTGCCAGCAGGGACCGACTAGCGGGAGGTTCCGAGCAGTACTTC
CASRDRLAGGSEQYF
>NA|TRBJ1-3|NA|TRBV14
TGTGCCAGCAGCCAATCTATTGCTGGAAACACCATATATTTT
CASSQSIAGNTIYF
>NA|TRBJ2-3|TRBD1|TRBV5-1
TGCGCCAGCAGCTTGGTACAGGGGACAGATACGCAGTATTTT
CASSLVQGTDTQYF
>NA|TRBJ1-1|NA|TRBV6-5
TGTGCCAGCAGTAAACACCCAGGGGACACTGAAGCTTTCTTT
CASSKHPGDTEAFF
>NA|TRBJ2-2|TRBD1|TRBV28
TGTGCCACCAAGGGACAGACGAACACCGGGGAGCTGTTTTTT
CATKGQTNTGELFF
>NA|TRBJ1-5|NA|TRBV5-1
TGCGCCAGCAGCTTGGCGGCGGCTAGCAATCAGCCCCAGCATTTT
CASSLAAASNQPQHF
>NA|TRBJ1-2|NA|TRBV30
TGTGCCTGGAGTGTACTGGGGAGTGGAGGCTACACCTTC
CAWSVLGSGGYTF
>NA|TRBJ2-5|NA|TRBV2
TGTGCCAGCCAGGGGCAGCAAGAGACCCAGTACTTC
CASQGQQETQYF
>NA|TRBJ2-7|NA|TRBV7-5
TGTGCCAGAAGCTTCGTGACAGGGGGTTTGGGGCAGTACTTC
CARSFVTGGLGQYF
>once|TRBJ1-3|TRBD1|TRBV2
TGTGCCAGCAGGGTACAGGGGGAGACTGGAAACACCATATATTTT
CASRVQGETGNTIYF